Shown below are 23 T cell receptor beta chains from a single sample sequenced in a study of OX40 agonist ivuxolimab in advanced cancers. TCRdb's table, derived via immunoSEQ multiplex PCR, lists solely in-frame clones and lacks some. The repertoire holds more than 70,000 clones, with 70% to 90% as singletons. Sequences were derived from CD4+ or CD8+ T cells sorted from blood, sampled in a trial of the OX40 agonist ivuxolimab. These receptors all come from an adult with an advanced solid tumor such as melanoma, head and neck, liver or kidney cancer.

V gene TRBV5-8 combines with J gene TRBJ1-1; D remains ambiguous. This CDR3 has 15 residues. Germline V CDR1 and CDR2: SGHTS, YDEGEE. Trimming removed 1 base from V and 1 base from J, with 11 bases in between. The CDR3 spells CASSLLNTENTEAFF. Written as DNA, the CDR3 is TGTGCCAGCAGCTTGTTAAATACAGAGAACACTGAAGCTTTCTTT.

The V gene is TRBV19, the J gene TRBJ1-2; possibly TRBD1 for D (5 bases). Germline CDR1 LNHDA, CDR2 SQIVND (reference sequence). This CDR3 spans 15 amino acids. V was cut by 10 bases and J by 5 bases, with 23 bases left in between. The CDR3 DNA reads TGTGCCATCTCCGGGACGAGGCATTCGGGATATGGCTACACCTTC. Encoded protein: CAISGTRHSGYGYTF.

The count of this clone is one. This chain links TRBV4-1 with TRBJ1-1; 9 nucleotides match TRBD1. The germline gives CDR1 MGHRA, CDR2 YSYEKL. The V gene end was trimmed by 0 bases and the J gene end by 4 bases; junction bases not matched to a gene: 6. The CDR3 spans 16 residues. In DNA form, the CDR3 reads TGCGCCAGCAGCCAAGATGGGGGGACAGGGCTCACTGAAGCTTTCTTT. Translation: CASSQDGGTGLTEAFF.

The rearrangement links TRBV10-3 to TRBJ1-4; 9 bases fit TRBD1. With 4 bases clipped from V and 8 bases from J, the junction kept 5 bases outside the gene matches. CDR1 is ENHRY, CDR2 SYGVKD, per germline. The CDR3 sequence is 14 residues long. CDR3 region: CAISGTGANEKLFF. CDR3 coding DNA: TGTGCCATCAGTGGGACAGGGGCGAACGAAAAACTGTTTTTT.

V and J are TRBV5-1 and TRBJ1-6; a weak D match, TRBD1 (5 bases). The CDR3 consists of 18 residues. With 1 base removed from V and 0 bases from J, the gap between germline ends came to 14 bases. The germline CDR1 and CDR2 sequences are SGHRS and YFSETQ. CDR3 bases: TGCGCCAGCAGCTTGCTGGGGCAGCCCAGCTCCTATAATTCACCCCTCCACTTT. It codes for CASSLLGQPSSYNSPLHF.

This sequence joins TRBV28 and TRBJ2-7, with 9 bases lining up with TRBD2. The V segment lost 4 bases and the J segment 1 base; nucleotides outside the gene matches: 5. Germline CDR1 MDHEN, CDR2 SYDVKM. The CDR3 loop spans 15 amino acids. The chain's CDR3 is CASSSLTSGSYEQYF. The CDR3 DNA sequence: TGTGCCAGCAGTTCCCTGACTAGCGGATCCTACGAGCAGTACTTC.

V gene TRBV7-2 combines with J gene TRBJ2-4; TRBD2 matches at 10 bases. The V and J ends lost 5 bases and 7 bases, in that order; junction bases with no gene match: 14. Germline CDR1 is SGHTA and CDR2 is FQGNSA. This CDR3 is built from 17 residues. CDR3 sequence (DNA): TGTGCCAGCAGCCCAAGGACTAGCGGAGGACCCAGGAACATTCAGTACTTC. This codes for CASSPRTSGGPRNIQYF.

The CDR3 region has the DNA TGTGCCAGCAGCTTAGCACAGGGCCGGGGCGAACGACTGTTTTTT. It encodes CASSLAQGRGERLFF. This rearrangement joins TRBV7-6 to TRBJ1-4; D might be TRBD1 (6 bases). Trimming removed 0 bases at V and 13 bases at J, with 18 bases between. CDR1 and CDR2 from the germline V gene are SGHVS and FNYEAQ. CDR3 size: 15 residues.

This sequence joins TRBV6-1 and TRBJ1-3; tentative D call: TRBD1 (5 bases). CDR1 and CDR2 (germline): MNHNS, SASEGT. Trimming removed 10 bases at V and 2 bases at J, with 15 bases between. This CDR3 is built from 14 residues. CDR3 coding DNA: TGTGCCATCCGGGGGAGGGGTGCTGGAAACACCATATATTTT. This gives the protein CAIRGRGAGNTIYF.

V usage is TRBV10-3 and J usage is TRBJ2-1, with D perhaps TRBD1 or TRBD2 (5 bases each). Germline assignment: CDR1 ENHRY and CDR2 SYGVKD. V was clipped by 10 bases and J by 7 bases, with 20 bases between them. The CDR3 totals 14 residues. CDR3 loop: CATRERGLVNEQFF. CDR3 nucleotide sequence: TGTGCCACCCGCGAGAGGGGTTTGGTTAATGAGCAGTTCTTC.

V and J are TRBV19 and TRBJ2-6; unclear D gene. This CDR3 is built from 16 residues. Trimming removed 8 bases at V and 0 bases at J, with 14 bases between. CDR1 is LNHDA and CDR2 is SQIVND in the germline V gene (reference sequence). CDR3: CASRARRNSGANVLTF. The CDR3 DNA is TGTGCCAGTCGGGCTAGGCGGAACTCTGGGGCCAACGTCCTGACTTTC.

V is TRBV11-2 and J is TRBJ2-3, with 7 bases lining up with TRBD1. The germline gives CDR1 SGHAT, CDR2 FQNNGV. With V trimmed by 5 bases and J by 1 base, 12 bases remained unmatched. This CDR3 is built from 17 residues. This CDR3 reads CASSPPRGGRGTDTQYF. DNA of the CDR3: TGTGCCAGCAGCCCCCCGCGAGGGGGCCGGGGCACAGATACGCAGTATTTT.

The rearrangement joins TRBV28 to TRBJ2-1; 13 bases line up with TRBD2. CDR3 length: 15 residues. Looked up from germline, CDR1 is MDHEN and CDR2 is SYDVKM. Trimming cost V 4 bases and J 10 bases; bases outside gene matches: 7. DNA for the CDR3: TGTGCCAGCAGTTCCCGGACTAGCGGGAGAGACGAGCAGTTCTTC. Its protein product is CASSSRTSGRDEQFF.

The CDR3 bases are TGTGCCACCAGCAGAGAGCCGGGGGGTGAAGCTTTCTTT. This translates into CATSREPGGEAFF. The rearrangement joins TRBV15 to TRBJ1-1, with a possible D match to TRBD1 (5 bases). The germline V gene has CDR1 LNHNV and CDR2 YYDKDF (reference sequence). Trimming took 0 bases from V and 7 from J, leaving 9 bases between them. CDR3 length: 13 amino acids.

The V gene is TRBV28, the J gene TRBJ2-7; TRBD2 agrees at 7 bases. This CDR3 spans 13 amino acids. Germline V gene data show CDR1 as MDHEN and CDR2 as SYDVKM. V shed 3 bases and J 3 bases; nucleotides not matched to a gene: 2. DNA of the CDR3: TGTGCCAGCAGTTTGGGGGGGGGCTACGAGCAGTACTTC. Its protein is CASSLGGGYEQYF.

This clone was observed once. V usage is TRBV11-2 and J usage is TRBJ2-1; 7 nucleotides align to TRBD2. Germline CDR1 is SGHAT and CDR2 is FQNNGV. V shed 2 bases, J shed 8 bases, and the junction held 9 bases outside the gene matches. The CDR3 runs to 15 residues. CDR3 nucleotides: TGTGCCAGCAGCTTACGGGGGGAGGGAATCTATGAGCAGTTCTTC. Protein sequence: CASSLRGEGIYEQFF.

The chain links TRBV5-1 to TRBJ2-6; a weak D match, TRBD1 (5 bases). Germline CDR1 is SGHRS and CDR2 is YFSETQ. Deletions cut 5 bases from V and 1 base from J, with 10 bases between. CDR3 size: 15 residues. The CDR3: CASSPQGSGANVLTF. CDR3 DNA: TGCGCCAGCAGTCCCCAGGGATCTGGGGCCAACGTCCTGACTTTC.

This chain's CDR3 is CASSYSTAYEQYF. Here the CDR3 DNA reads TGTGCCAGCAGTTACTCGACGGCCTACGAGCAGTACTTC. This chain links TRBV6-5 with TRBJ2-5; D ambiguous. The last part of the DNA fits TRBJ2-7 better; the J call may be wrong. In germline, CDR1 is MNHEY, CDR2 SVGAGI. This CDR3 contains 13 residues.

This chain joins TRBV5-1 and TRBJ1-6; D not resolved. The germline gives CDR1 SGHRS, CDR2 YFSETQ. The CDR3 loop spans 16 amino acids. V gave up 1 base and J gave up 5 bases, with 13 bases separating them. The CDR3 sequence is CASSLTETTNNSPLHF. As DNA, the CDR3 is TGCGCCAGCAGCTTGACAGAAACTACGAATAATTCACCCCTCCACTTT.

This clone appeared a single time. The rearrangement links TRBV7-9 to TRBJ1-2; D ambiguous. This CDR3 is built from 16 residues. V shed 0 bases and J shed 5 bases, with 16 bases lying between them. Germline CDR1 reads SEHNR; CDR2 reads FQNEAQ (reference sequence). The CDR3: CASSLASGLETYGYTF. Here the CDR3 DNA reads TGTGCCAGCAGCTTAGCCAGCGGACTCGAGACTTATGGCTACACCTTC.

The chain employs TRBV5-8 and TRBJ2-5, with 7 positions matching TRBD1. The CDR3 runs to 13 residues. V lost 7 bases, J lost 3 bases, and 6 bases stayed unmatched. In germline, CDR1 is SGHTS, CDR2 YDEGEE. CDR3 nucleotide sequence: TGTGCCAGCGACCCCAGGGGGAAAGAGACCCAGTACTTC. Translated: CASDPRGKETQYF.

This rearrangement joins TRBV6-5 to TRBJ2-7; D gene uncertain. Trimming took off 7 bases at V and 3 bases at J, with 16 bases between the two ends. CDR1 and CDR2 from the germline V gene are MNHEY and SVGAGI. CDR3 length: 14 residues. In DNA form, the CDR3 reads TGTGCCAGCATTAATGGGCAGTCCGGCTACGAGCAGTACTTC. It yields the protein CASINGQSGYEQYF.

The chain recombines TRBV28 with TRBJ2-1; 7 bases agree with TRBD1. There are 12 residues in the CDR3. Germline V gives CDR1 MDHEN, CDR2 SYDVKM. The V segment lost 4 bases and the J segment 6 bases; nucleotides outside the gene matches: 0. DNA for the CDR3: TGTGCCAGCAGTTCAGGGGGCAATGAGCAGTTCTTC. Translating it yields CASSSGGNEQFF. Supplemented by reference TRBV28 and TRBJ2-1, the full variable domain reads DVKVTQSSRYLVKRTGEKVFLECVQDMDHENMFWYRQDPGLGLRLIYFSYDVKMKEKGDIPEGYSVSREKKERFSLILESASTNQTSMYLCASSSGGNEQFFGPGTRLTVL.